The 8 T cell receptor beta chains given below trace back to one sample, sequenced in a study of blood T cell repertoires in COVID-19. Data came from immunoSEQ multiplex PCR; TCRdb stores just in-frame clones and leaves some out. The repertoire includes fewer than 70,000 clones, 75% to 90% of them detected once, and around 8.7% sits in the top ten. Sequenced input: peripheral blood. Every receptor here comes from a man between 50 and 59 years old with active COVID-19.

The chain links TRBV29-1 to TRBJ2-3; a possible D gene is TRBD2 (5 bases). Germline CDR1 SQVTM, CDR2 ANQGSEA. The CDR3 loop spans 14 amino acids. Deletions cut 4 bases from V and 4 bases from J, with 15 bases between. CDR3 sequence: CSVAGKVRSDTQYF. CDR3 bases: TGCAGCGTTGCGGGGAAGGTCCGTTCAGATACGCAGTATTTT.

The rearrangement links TRBV2 to TRBJ1-1; TRBD1 aligns across 11 bases. CDR3 length: 12 residues. The germline V gene has CDR1 SNHLY and CDR2 FYNNEI. V gave up 7 bases and J gave up 10 bases; unmatched junction bases: 5. The CDR3 coding sequence is TGTGCCAGCACCAGGGACAGGGGGGTAGCTTTCTTT. Translated, it gives CASTRDRGVAFF.

The chain couples TRBV3-1 (or the pseudogene TRBV3-2) to TRBJ1-4; 7 bases agree with TRBD1. Unmatched junction bases numbered 9, after V lost 0 bases and J lost 11 bases. This CDR3 spans 15 amino acids. Germline CDR1 is LGHDT and CDR2 is YNNKEL (reference sequence). CDR3 DNA sequence: TGTGCCAGCAGCCAAGAAGGCGGCCCCAGGGGGAAACTGTTTTTT. Its translation is CASSQEGGPRGKLFF.

The sample holds one count of this clone. The CDR3 bases are TGTGCCAGCAGTGAAGGTGAGGGAGACACTGAAGCTTTCTTT. The encoded protein is CASSEGEGDTEAFF. The J gene is TRBJ1-1, the V gene TRBV2; the D is unclear. The germline V and J ends were trimmed by 1 base and 3 bases, with 9 bases remaining between them. Germline CDR1 SNHLY, CDR2 FYNNEI. This CDR3 comprises 14 residues. The complete variable domain, with remaining parts taken from reference TRBV2 and TRBJ1-1, reads EPEVTQTPSHQVTQMGQEVILRCVPISNHLYFYWYRQILGQKVEFLVSFYNNEISEKSEIFDDQFSVERPDGSNFTLKIRSTKLEDSAMYFCASSEGEGDTEAFFGQGTRLTVV.

CDR3 bases: TGTGCCAGCAGCCGGGGGGGAAACACCGGGGAGCTGTTTTTT. Its translation: CASSRGGNTGELFF. V gene TRBV6-5 combines with J gene TRBJ2-2; 8 bases agree with TRBD2. This CDR3 region has 14 residues. V was pared by 6 bases and J by 2 bases, with 2 bases of the junction left unmatched. From germline, CDR1 is MNHEY and CDR2 SVGAGI.

This clone appeared a few times. The chain recombines TRBV7-9 with TRBJ1-5, with D unresolved. The CDR3 loop spans 14 amino acids. Trimming pared 1 base from V and 6 bases from J, leaving 10 bases between. Germline values: CDR1 SEHNR, CDR2 FQNEAQ (reference sequence). CDR3 coding DNA: TGTGCCAGCAGCTTAGGCGGCCCTCTTCAGCCCCAGCATTTT. Protein sequence: CASSLGGPLQPQHF.

This chain uses TRBV3-1 (or the pseudogene TRBV3-2) with TRBJ2-2, with 10 bases lining up with TRBD1. V shed 2 bases and J 5 bases; nucleotides not matched to a gene: 8. Germline CDR1 is LGHDT and CDR2 is YNNKEL (reference sequence). This CDR3 has 17 residues. In DNA, the CDR3 is TGTGCCAGCAGCCAAAGGGACAGGGGAGGTTGTACCGGGGAGCTGTTTTTT. It encodes CASSQRDRGGCTGELFF.

The V call is TRBV6-2 or TRBV6-3, the J call TRBJ1-1; 8 positions agree with TRBD1. The junction had 9 bases not matched to a gene; V was cut back by 6 bases and J by 0 bases. CDR1 and CDR2 (germline): MNHEY, SVGEGT. The CDR3 is 16 residues long. CDR3 protein: CASSQGQGNMNTEAFF. CDR3 nucleotide sequence: TGTGCCAGCAGCCAAGGACAGGGTAACATGAACACTGAAGCTTTCTTT.